In this sample, the clone carrying this T cell receptor beta chain turned up a few times. Per the germline V gene, CDR1 is MGHDK and CDR2 is SYGVNS. V lost 7 bases, J lost 0 bases, and 10 bases stayed unmatched. The length of the CDR3 is 16 residues. This entry belongs to a study of blood T cells in healthy people across ages. PCR was performed a second time for roughly 7 to 11 cycles using a sample-barcoded 5' primer and a J-beta primer mix. TCRdb analysed the 5' RACE reads with MiXCR anew, one entry per CDR3 protein. Of hundreds of thousands of distinct CDR3 sequences in the sample, 45% to 50% were seen once.

The J gene is TRBJ2-7, the V gene TRBV25-1, with TRBD1 matching 9 bases. The sequencing sample was made of blood. This TCR was recovered from a woman in her fifties or sixties in good health. The CDR3 here is CASKKSGTGLSYEQYF. CDR3 nucleotide sequence: TGTGCCAGCAAAAAATCCGGGACAGGGCTCTCCTACGAGCAGTACTTC.